This T cell receptor (beta chain) derives from a study of cytomegalovirus exposure and HLA in healthy donors. Overall study results and limits: Later analysis suggested links between common viral pathogens and several top significant clusters.

The sample holds a few counts of this clone. No antigen is known for it. Researchers ran the PCR with 60 Vbeta and 13 Jbeta primers. TCRdb's table, derived via immunoSEQ multiplex PCR, lists solely in-frame clones and lacks some. Among under 200,000 clones listed, approximately 12% were seen once. This clonotype was obtained from a man in his fifties in good health and CMV-seropositive. The sample was PBMCs.

Here the CDR3 DNA reads TGCGCCAGCAGTTGGACTGGGCGAACAGATACGCAGTATTTT. Its protein product is CASSWTGRTDTQYF. The chain employs TRBV10-2 and TRBJ2-3; D might be TRBD2 (5 bases). Trimming left V 5 bases short and J 3 bases short, with 12 bases between. CDR3 size: 14 residues. Germline lookup yields CDR1 WSHSY and CDR2 SAAADI.